Below, 14 T cell receptor beta chains from the same sample are listed, as sequenced in a study of control samples from healthy donors and cancer patients. Sequencing was performed with immunoSEQ multiplex PCR; in TCRdb, only in-frame clones are kept and a portion is missing. This sample has around 120,000 clones; roughly 88% occur once, and the top ten carry less than 4%. Sequencing used blood. These receptors were collected from a man aged 40-49 years in good health.

There are a few counts of this clone. The V and J genes are TRBV29-1 and TRBJ1-1; 9 positions match TRBD1. The CDR3 is 13 residues long. V trimming: 7 bases; J trimming: 7 bases; junction bases outside the gene matches: 10. Per germline, CDR1 SQVTM and CDR2 ANQGSEA. As DNA, the CDR3 is TGCAGCGCAATTAGGACAGGGGAAGTTGAAGCTTTCTTT. Its protein product is CSAIRTGEVEAFF.

This chain joins TRBV9 and TRBJ2-1, with D tentatively TRBD1 (6 bases). CDR3 length: 12 residues. The germline gives CDR1 SGDLS, CDR2 YYNGEE. Trimming removed 0 bases at V and 9 bases at J, with 7 bases between. Here the CDR3 DNA reads TGTGCCAGCAGCGTAGGAGGGGGTGAGCAGTTCTTC. This translates into CASSVGGGEQFF.

A few counts support this clone. The chain is built from TRBV6-6 and TRBJ1-1; D might be TRBD1 (5 bases). The germline CDR1 and CDR2 sequences are MNHNY and SVGAGI (reference sequence). The ends were cut back, 2 bases at V and 6 bases at J, with 13 bases in the middle. The CDR3 loop spans 14 amino acids. The DNA for the CDR3 is TGTGCCAGCAGTTACGAGCAGGGTGATCCTGAAGCTTTCTTT. Translating it yields CASSYEQGDPEAFF.

This clone was seen only once. V gene TRBV5-6 combines with J gene TRBJ2-3; 7 nucleotides align to TRBD2. Germline V gene data show CDR1 as SGHDT and CDR2 as YYEEEE. The trim removed 1 base at V and 6 bases at J, leaving 5 bases unmatched. CDR3 length: 14 amino acids. The CDR3 sequence: CASSLFSGTDTQYF. The DNA of the CDR3 is TGTGCCAGCAGCTTGTTCAGCGGGACCGATACGCAGTATTTT. Together with reference TRBV5-6 and TRBJ2-3, the CDR3 gives the full variable domain: DAGVTQSPTHLIKTRGQQVTLRCSPKSGHDTVSWYQQALGQGPQFIFQYYEEEERQRGNFPDRFSGHQFPNYSSELNVNALLLGDSALYLCASSLFSGTDTQYFGPGTRLTVL.

This chain joins TRBV3-1 (or the pseudogene TRBV3-2) and TRBJ1-2; 8 nucleotides align to TRBD1. The CDR3 covers 14 residues. V shed 2 bases, J shed 8 bases, and the junction held 7 bases outside the gene matches. Germline values: CDR1 LGHDT, CDR2 YNNKEL (reference sequence). CDR3 DNA sequence: TGTGCCAGCAGCCAACGGGGACAGGCGGGGGGCTACACCTTC. Protein: CASSQRGQAGGYTF.

The chain combines TRBV10-2 with TRBJ2-1; 8 bases line up with TRBD2. V was pared by 8 bases and J by 3 bases, with 6 bases of the junction left unmatched. Germline V gene data show CDR1 as WSHSY and CDR2 as SAAADI. The CDR3 spans 14 residues. The CDR3 sequence: CASRGGGGYNEQFF. For the CDR3, the DNA is TGCGCCAGCCGGGGGGGCGGGGGCTACAATGAGCAGTTCTTC.

The V call is TRBV7-8, the J call TRBJ1-4, with 11 bases identical to TRBD1. The CDR3 extends over 15 amino acids. With V trimmed by 5 bases and J by 7 bases, 6 bases remained unmatched. Germline values: CDR1 SGHVS, CDR2 FQNEAQ. The CDR3 protein is CASSHGQGAGEKLFF. CDR3 nucleotide sequence: TGTGCCAGCAGCCACGGACAGGGGGCTGGTGAAAAACTGTTTTTT. Full variable domain (remainder filled in from reference TRBV7-8 and TRBJ1-4): GAGVSQSPRYKVAKRGQDVALRCDPISGHVSLFWYQQALGQGPEFLTYFQNEAQLDKSGLPSDRFFAERPEGSVSTLKIQRTQQEDSAVYLCASSHGQGAGEKLFFGSGTQLSVL.

This sequence joins TRBV27 and TRBJ1-6; D may be TRBD1 (5 bases). V shed 0 bases and J shed 0 bases, with 12 bases lying between them. Per germline, CDR1 MNHEY and CDR2 SMNVEV (reference sequence). There are 18 residues in the CDR3. In nucleotides, the CDR3 is TGTGCCAGCAGTTTATCGGGGACTCGAAGCTCCTATAATTCACCCCTCCACTTT. Residues: CASSLSGTRSSYNSPLHF.

The chain carries TRBV6-2 or TRBV6-3 and TRBJ2-3; 8 bases agree with TRBD2. Trimming took 6 bases from V and 5 from J; bases not matched to a gene: 13. The CDR3 has 16 residues. Germline V gene sequence: CDR1 MNHEY, CDR2 SVGEGT. Here the CDR3 reads CASSSHSLSGVDTQYF. In DNA form, the CDR3 reads TGTGCCAGCAGCTCCCATTCGCTTAGCGGGGTAGATACGCAGTATTTT.

The chain is built from TRBV4-3 and TRBJ2-2; unclear D gene. The CDR3 is 14 amino acids. Germline lookup yields CDR1 LGHNA and CDR2 YSLEER. Trimming shortened V by 3 bases and J by 6 bases, and 11 bases separated the two germline ends. The CDR3 sequence is CASSQVLGAGELFF. The CDR3 DNA reads as TGCGCCAGCAGCCAGGTACTGGGCGCCGGGGAGCTGTTTTTT.

The gene calls are TRBV7-9 and TRBJ2-7; 12 nucleotides agree with TRBD2. The CDR3 spans 14 residues. Trimming at V came to 7 bases and at J to 7 bases, leaving 8 bases not matched to a gene. CDR1 and CDR2 (germline): SEHNR, FQNEAQ (reference sequence). In nucleotides, the CDR3 is TGTGCCAGCAACCTAGCGGGGGGGCCTCGGGAGCAGTACTTC. It is translated as CASNLAGGPREQYF.

The J gene is TRBJ2-3, the V gene TRBV14; tentatively, D is TRBD2 (5 bases). The CDR3 runs 15 residues. The V gene lost 1 base and the J gene lost 2 bases, with 10 bases spanning the gap. From germline, CDR1 is SGHDN and CDR2 FVKESK. The CDR3 is CASSQATGITDTQYF. CDR3 coding DNA: TGTGCCAGCAGCCAAGCGACGGGGATCACAGATACGCAGTATTTT.

The J gene is TRBJ2-7, the V gene TRBV10-3; D is unclear. The ends were cut back, 0 bases at V and 5 bases at J, with 8 bases in the middle. The CDR3 consists of 13 residues. CDR1 ENHRY and CDR2 SYGVKD come from the germline V gene. Here the CDR3 DNA reads TGTGCCATCAGTGAGTCGGGATTTGACGAGCAGTACTTC. It specifies CAISESGFDEQYF.

J is TRBJ2-1 and V is TRBV9; D might be TRBD1 or TRBD2, each matching 7 bases. The V gene's germline CDR1 is SGDLS and CDR2 YYNGEE. The CDR3 extends over 15 amino acids. The ends were cut back, 0 bases at V and 5 bases at J, with 12 bases in the middle. This chain's CDR3 is CASSVGAGGDNEQFF. The CDR3 DNA reads as TGTGCCAGCAGCGTAGGGGCAGGGGGGGACAATGAGCAGTTCTTC.